These 10 T cell receptor beta chains were sequenced from one sample in a study of early T cells in non-severe SARS-CoV-2 infection. TCRdb processed the 5' RACE reads anew with MiXCR; each CDR3 protein has one entry. The repertoire holds tens of thousands of distinct CDR3 sequences, with roughly 16% as singletons. What was sequenced was whole blood. The receptors come from an adult who was a healthcare worker with PCR-confirmed SARS-CoV-2 infection or an uninfected control (not recorded which).

The chain has TRBV12-5 and TRBJ1-2, with TRBD1 identical over 12 bases. The ends lost 1 base at V and 6 bases at J; junction bases unmatched: 3. Germline CDR1 is LGHNT and CDR2 is FRNRAP. The CDR3 consists of 15 residues. CDR3 in amino acids: CASGLGDRGQDGYTF. CDR3 nucleotide sequence: TGTGCTAGTGGTTTGGGGGACAGGGGGCAGGATGGCTACACCTTC.

This clonotype was observed at least ten times. V gene TRBV7-3 combines with J gene TRBJ2-3; perhaps TRBD2 as D (5 bases). V was pared by 5 bases and J by 6 bases, with 15 bases between. Germline loops: CDR1 SGHTA, CDR2 FQGTGA. The CDR3 is 14 residues long. CDR3 in amino acids: CASSPYGETDTQYF. CDR3 DNA: TGTGCCAGCAGCCCGTATGGGGAGACGGATACGCAGTATTTT.

This clonotype was found many times. The rearrangement joins TRBV29-1 to TRBJ1-1, with a possible D match to TRBD1 (6 bases). The CDR3 totals 14 residues. V was pared by 5 bases and J by 3 bases, with 16 bases between. CDR1 is SQVTM and CDR2 is ANQGSEA in the germline V gene. CDR3 sequence: CSVTWGGLDTEAFF. In DNA, the CDR3 is TGCAGCGTTACCTGGGGGGGGCTGGACACTGAAGCTTTCTTT.

This clonotype was observed a few times. The rearrangement uses TRBV6-2 or TRBV6-3 and TRBJ2-5; a weak D match, TRBD2 (6 bases). The germline V gene has CDR1 MNHEY and CDR2 SVGEGT. The CDR3 totals 17 residues. The V gene lost 6 bases and the J gene lost 3 bases, with 23 bases spanning the gap. The CDR3 coding sequence is TGTGCCAGCAGCCTCTCTACCGTCGGGGGAGAAAAAGAGACCCAGTACTTC. This encodes CASSLSTVGGEKETQYF.

The chain combines TRBV5-1 with TRBJ1-1; 7 nucleotides align to TRBD1. CDR1 is SGHRS, CDR2 YFSETQ, per germline. J was trimmed by 4 bases and V by 2 bases; bases with no gene match: 5. CDR3 length: 14 residues. The CDR3 loop reads CASSFNRGRTEAFF. DNA for the CDR3: TGCGCCAGCAGCTTTAACAGGGGTCGCACTGAAGCTTTCTTT.

About this clonotype: One end of the junction does not line up with germline, which may come from a read error. The V call is TRBV5-1, the J call TRBJ1-5; D is possibly TRBD1 (5 bases). CDR3 length: 14 residues. From germline, CDR1 is SGHRS and CDR2 YFSETQ. This CDR3 reads CASSSGYANQPKHF. The CDR3, as DNA: TGCGCCAGCAGCTCAGGGTATGCCAATCAGCCCAAGCATTTT.

This clonotype was detected a few times. The V and J genes are TRBV9 and TRBJ1-2, with D perhaps TRBD1 (5 bases). V lost 4 bases to trimming and J lost 2 bases, with 9 bases between them. The CDR3 contains 13 residues. CDR1 and CDR2 (germline): SGDLS, YYNGEE. The CDR3 region is CASSHRTNYGYTF. The CDR3 DNA reads as TGTGCCAGCAGCCACAGGACCAACTATGGCTACACCTTC. The variable domain in full, with the rest retrieved from reference TRBV9 and TRBJ1-2, is DSGVTQTPKHLITATGQRVTLRCSPRSGDLSVYWYQQSLDQGLQFLIQYYNGEERAKGNILERFSAQQFPDLHSELNLSSLELGDSALYFCASSHRTNYGYTFGSGTRLTVV.

This clonotype was detected many times. This chain joins TRBV7-2 and TRBJ1-1, with D possibly TRBD1 on 6 matching bases. The CDR3 contains 15 residues. Germline CDR1 is SGHTA and CDR2 is FQGNSA. Trimming left V 1 base short and J 3 bases short, with 12 bases between. In nucleotides, the CDR3 is TGTGCCAGCAGCTTAGGAGGAGGGGGGGACACTGAAGCTTTCTTT. Its translation is CASSLGGGGDTEAFF.

In its sample, this clonotype was seen a few times. The genes are TRBV24-1 and TRBJ1-2; TRBD1 agrees at 9 bases. Germline V gives CDR1 KGHDR, CDR2 SFDVKD. J lost 7 bases, V lost 4 bases, and 6 bases had no gene match. This CDR3 has 14 residues. The CDR3 sequence: CATSDSDRGGGYTF. The CDR3 DNA reads as TGTGCCACCAGTGACTCGGACAGGGGAGGTGGCTACACCTTC.

This clonotype was counted between two and nine times. This sequence joins TRBV10-3 and TRBJ2-7, with 9 bases matching TRBD1. Germline V gene data show CDR1 as ENHRY and CDR2 as SYGVKD. The CDR3 extends over 15 amino acids. Trimming removed 5 bases from V and 4 bases from J; junction bases left unmatched: 9. This chain's CDR3 is CAISSIQGAKYEQYF. CDR3 bases: TGTGCCATCAGTTCTATACAGGGGGCAAAGTACGAGCAGTACTTC.